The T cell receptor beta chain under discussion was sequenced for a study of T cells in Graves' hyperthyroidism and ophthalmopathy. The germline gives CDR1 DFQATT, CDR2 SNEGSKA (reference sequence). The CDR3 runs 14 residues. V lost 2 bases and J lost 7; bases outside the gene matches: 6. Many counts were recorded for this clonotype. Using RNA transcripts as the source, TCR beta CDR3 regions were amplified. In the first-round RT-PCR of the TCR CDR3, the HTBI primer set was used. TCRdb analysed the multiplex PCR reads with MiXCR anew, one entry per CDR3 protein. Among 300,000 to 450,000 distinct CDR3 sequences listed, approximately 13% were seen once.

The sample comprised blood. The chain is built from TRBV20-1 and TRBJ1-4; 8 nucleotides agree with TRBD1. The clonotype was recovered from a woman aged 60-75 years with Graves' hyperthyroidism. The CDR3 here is CSARTGTGAEKLFF. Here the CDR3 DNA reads TGCAGTGCTAGAACCGGGACAGGAGCTGAAAAACTGTTTTTT.